The 32 T cell receptor beta chains below all came from one sample that was sequenced in a study of blood T cell repertoires in COVID-19 (dated by TCRdb to the early 2020s). Receptor amplification or capture employed the immunoSEQ multiplex PCR assay. In its TCRdb copy, this immuneACCESS table keeps in-frame sequences only and misses some clones. Where compared with another copy, unresolved V genes explain less than half of these, and the others have no known cause. The sample yields under 200,000 clones; 88% were counted once. Clones ranked in the top ten supply 6.6% of the sample. The sample comprised PBMCs or T cells enriched from blood (not recorded which). Receptors were obtained from a woman aged 45-59 years who had recovered from COVID-19.

This chain links TRBV19 with TRBJ2-1; D perhaps matches TRBD2 (7 bases). CDR1 is LNHDA, CDR2 SQIVND, per germline (reference sequence). This CDR3 contains 13 residues. The V end lost 7 bases, the J end lost 9 bases, and 16 bases lay between the germline ends. CDR3 loop: CASKRGGNVEQFF. The CDR3 bases are TGTGCCAGTAAAAGGGGGGGCAATGTTGAGCAGTTCTTC.

The chain links TRBV11-2 to TRBJ1-2; maybe TRBD1 (6 bases). The CDR3 sequence is 17 residues long. Trimming left V 1 base short and J 0 bases short, with 15 bases between. Germline CDR1 reads SGHAT; CDR2 reads FQNNGV. CDR3 DNA: TGTGCCAGCAGCTTAGTAACGGGGGCGGGAGCTAACTATGGCTACACCTTC. Translating gives CASSLVTGAGANYGYTF.

This chain connects TRBV19 to TRBJ1-5; 7 nucleotides match TRBD1. After removal of 2 bases from V and 4 bases from J, the junction contained 2 bases not matched to a gene. Germline lookup yields CDR1 LNHDA and CDR2 SQIVND (reference sequence). The CDR3 covers 14 residues. The CDR3, as DNA: TGTGCCAGTAGTATATCAGGGGGGAATCAGCCCCAGCATTTT. Residues: CASSISGGNQPQHF.

This clone showed up just a few times. This chain joins TRBV27 and TRBJ2-3, with D maybe TRBD1 (5 bases). This CDR3 contains 14 residues. Between the trimmed V and J ends, which lost 2 bases and 4 bases, there was a span of 10 bases. CDR1 MNHEY and CDR2 SMNVEV come from the germline V gene (reference sequence). CDR3 region: CASSLRARADTQYF. Written as DNA, the CDR3 is TGTGCCAGCAGTTTAAGGGCCAGGGCAGATACGCAGTATTTT.

CDR3 sequence (DNA): TGTGCCAGCAGCCAAGATCGCTACGAGCAGTACTTC. Translated: CASSQDRYEQYF. The chain carries TRBV3-1 (or the pseudogene TRBV3-2) and TRBJ2-7; D call uncertain. V shed 0 bases and J shed 3 bases, with 3 bases lying between them. The CDR3 length is 12 residues. Germline loops: CDR1 LGHDT, CDR2 YNNKEL (reference sequence).

This clone was seen just once. This sequence joins TRBV25-1 and TRBJ1-2; D gene uncertain. CDR1 and CDR2 (germline): MGHDK, SYGVNS. The CDR3 runs to 11 residues. V was clipped by 3 bases and J by 9 bases, with 8 bases between them. CDR3 DNA sequence: TGTGCCAGCAGTGATATAGTGAGCTACACCTTC. Amino acids: CASSDIVSYTF.

The V call is TRBV6-4, the J call TRBJ2-2, with D possibly TRBD2 on 6 matching bases. The CDR3 is 16 residues long. CDR1 is MRHNA, CDR2 SNTAGT, per germline. V lost 4 bases, J lost 4 bases, and 16 bases lay in between. In DNA form, the CDR3 reads TGTGCCAGCAGTGTCGTGGGACTCCCAACCACCGGGGAGCTGTTTTTT. Residues: CASSVVGLPTTGELFF.

The CDR3 is CASSLSSGGAREQYF. For the CDR3, the DNA is TGTGCCAGCAGTTTAAGTAGCGGGGGGGCGCGGGAGCAGTACTTC. V is TRBV28 and J is TRBJ2-7; the match to TRBD2 covers 11 bases. This CDR3 spans 15 amino acids. Germline values: CDR1 MDHEN, CDR2 SYDVKM. The J segment lost 7 bases and the V segment lost 2 bases, leaving 7 bases of the junction unmatched.

This clone has just a few counts. The V call is TRBV6-7, the J call TRBJ1-1, with D hard to call. TRBV6-7 is noted as an ORF with a role that remains uncertain. The CDR3 has 12 residues. V gave up 2 bases and J gave up 8 bases, with 9 bases separating them. CDR3 residues: CASSYLLREAFF. The CDR3 region has the DNA TGTGCCAGCAGTTACCTTCTACGGGAAGCTTTCTTT.

On this clone: Additional DNA sequences in this sample encode the identical CDR3. The J gene is TRBJ2-1, the V gene TRBV5-1, with TRBD2 matching over 11 bases. CDR1 is SGHRS, CDR2 YFSETQ, per germline. The V segment lost 1 base and the J segment 2 bases; nucleotides outside the gene matches: 2. The CDR3 is 16 amino acids. The CDR3 region is CASSLTSGGAYNEQFF. DNA of the CDR3: TGCGCCAGCAGCTTGACTAGCGGGGGCGCCTACAATGAGCAGTTCTTC.

The rearrangement joins TRBV2 to TRBJ1-1; weak D call: TRBD1 (6 bases). There are 13 residues in the CDR3. Germline V lookup: CDR1 SNHLY, CDR2 FYNNEI. The ends were cut back, 4 bases at V and 1 base at J, with 7 bases in the middle. CDR3 nucleotide sequence: TGTGCCAGCAGTGTGGGACAGAACACTGAAGCTTTCTTT. Encoded protein: CASSVGQNTEAFF.

This clone was detected only once. The chain joins TRBV19 to TRBJ1-6; 8 nucleotides align to TRBD1. The CDR3 runs to 16 residues. V lost 7 bases, J lost 2 bases, and 7 bases stayed unmatched. Germline V gene lookup returns CDR1 LNHDA and CDR2 SQIVND (reference sequence). CDR3 sequence (DNA): TGTGCCAGTACTCCTGCGGGACAGGCCTATAATTCACCCCTCCACTTT. Its protein product is CASTPAGQAYNSPLHF.

V gene TRBV12-3 or TRBV12-4 combines with J gene TRBJ1-1, with a tentative D call TRBD1 (6 bases). This CDR3 has 12 amino acids. Trimming took off 0 bases at V and 11 bases at J, with 10 bases between the two ends. The CDR3 bases are TGTGCCAGCAGTTTAGCGCAGGGGCTGGCTTTCTTT. It is translated as CASSLAQGLAFF.

This sequence joins TRBV3-1 (or the pseudogene TRBV3-2) and TRBJ2-1; possible D gene TRBD2, 6 bases. Looked up from germline, CDR1 is LGHDT and CDR2 is YNNKEL (reference sequence). Trimming took off 1 base at V and 13 bases at J, with 11 bases between the two ends. This CDR3 comprises 12 residues. CDR3 sequence: CASSQVRGPQFF. Written as DNA, the CDR3 is TGTGCCAGCAGCCAAGTGCGGGGTCCACAGTTCTTC.

The gene calls are TRBV6-4 and TRBJ2-7; 10 bases are shared with TRBD2. The germline CDR1 and CDR2 sequences are MRHNA and SNTAGT. J was trimmed by 7 bases and V by 6 bases; bases with no gene match: 12. CDR3 length equals 15 residues. The CDR3 DNA follows: TGTGCCAGCAGGACTAGACTAGCGGGCTTAGGGGAGCAGTACTTC. As protein: CASRTRLAGLGEQYF.

This clone was seen just once. This chain connects TRBV11-3 to TRBJ2-1, with 7 bases identical to TRBD1. The CDR3 has 15 residues. CDR1 SGHNT and CDR2 YENEEA come from the germline V gene. Trimming took 3 bases from V and 5 from J; bases not matched to a gene: 7. The CDR3 spells CASSFEQGKDNEQFF. In DNA form, the CDR3 reads TGTGCCAGCAGCTTTGAACAGGGGAAGGACAATGAGCAGTTCTTC.

This chain links TRBV9 with TRBJ2-3, with 9 bases matching TRBD2. V dropped 4 bases and J dropped 7; count of bases not matched to a gene: 10. The CDR3 length is 15 residues. Germline assignment: CDR1 SGDLS and CDR2 YYNGEE. Here the CDR3 DNA reads TGTGCCAGCAGCTTCGGCCCTAGCGGGGTAAATACGCAGTATTTT. Its translation is CASSFGPSGVNTQYF.

The chain carries TRBV19 and TRBJ2-1, with D tentatively TRBD1 (5 bases). V was cut by 10 bases and J by 4 bases, with 20 bases left in between. In germline, CDR1 is LNHDA, CDR2 SQIVND (reference sequence). The CDR3 length is 15 residues. DNA for the CDR3: TGTGCCACCCAGCCTGACAGCCGATCTTACAATGAGCAGTTCTTC. Translation: CATQPDSRSYNEQFF. Full variable domain (rest looked up from reference TRBV19 and TRBJ2-1): DGGITQSPKYLFRKEGQNVTLSCEQNLNHDAMYWYRQDPGQGLRLIYYSQIVNDFQKGDIAEGYSVSREKKESFPLTVTSAQKNPTAFYLCATQPDSRSYNEQFFGPGTRLTVL.

V gene TRBV27 combines with J gene TRBJ2-7; D uncertain. Trimming left V 4 bases short and J 5 bases short, with 18 bases between. In germline, CDR1 is MNHEY, CDR2 SMNVEV (reference sequence). CDR3 length equals 15 residues. DNA of the CDR3: TGTGCCAGCAGTTCCCTCGGATATATTCGGGACGAGCAGTACTTC. Translation: CASSSLGYIRDEQYF.

V is TRBV6-4 and J is TRBJ2-5; D is unclear. The CDR3 loop spans 15 amino acids. Germline CDR1 is MRHNA and CDR2 is SNTAGT. Trimming left V 6 bases short and J 0 bases short, with 14 bases between. The CDR3 nucleotides read TGTGCCAGCAGGGAGCCTCGTTGGTACCAAGAGACCCAGTACTTC. This sequence encodes CASREPRWYQETQYF.

This rearrangement joins TRBV7-9 to TRBJ1-2; D possibly corresponds to TRBD1 (5 bases). The CDR3 consists of 14 residues. Trimming left V 1 base short and J 0 bases short, with 6 bases between. Germline CDR1 SEHNR, CDR2 FQNEAQ (reference sequence). CDR3: CASSLGQSNYGYTF. DNA of the CDR3: TGTGCCAGCAGCTTAGGACAGTCTAACTATGGCTACACCTTC.

The genes are TRBV19 and TRBJ2-7; TRBD1 agrees at 9 bases. The trim removed 4 bases at V and 5 bases at J, leaving 3 bases unmatched. CDR1 and CDR2 from the germline V gene are LNHDA and SQIVND (reference sequence). CDR3 length: 13 residues. The DNA of the CDR3 is TGTGCCAGTAGTAGATGGACAGGGGACGAGCAGTACTTC. It translates to CASSRWTGDEQYF. The full variable domain, with the rest looked up from reference TRBV19 and TRBJ2-7, is DGGITQSPKYLFRKEGQNVTLSCEQNLNHDAMYWYRQDPGQGLRLIYYSQIVNDFQKGDIAEGYSVSREKKESFPLTVTSAQKNPTAFYLCASSRWTGDEQYFGPGTRLTVT.

This clone was picked up one time. The chain links TRBV5-1 to TRBJ1-1; D is ambiguous. The CDR3 is 13 residues long. CDR1 and CDR2 from the germline V gene are SGHRS and YFSETQ. Between the trimmed V and J ends, which lost 2 bases and 1 base, there was a span of 6 bases. CDR3 coding DNA: TGCGCCAGCAGCTTAAAGAGGAACACTGAAGCTTTCTTT. Translated: CASSLKRNTEAFF.

The chain uses TRBV4-3 and TRBJ2-2; 9 bases match TRBD2. Germline CDR1 is LGHNA and CDR2 is YSLEER. CDR3 length: 16 residues. V gave up 2 bases and J gave up 6 bases; unmatched junction bases: 7. CDR3 DNA sequence: TGCGCCAGCAGCCAATTAGCGGGGGCGCAGCCCGGGGAGCTGTTTTTT. Amino acid sequence: CASSQLAGAQPGELFF.

The J gene is TRBJ2-1, the V gene TRBV7-9; TRBD2 matches 9 bases. Germline V gives CDR1 SEHNR, CDR2 FQNEAQ (reference sequence). The J segment lost 4 bases and the V segment lost 0 bases, leaving 1 base of the junction unmatched. The CDR3 spans 15 residues. CDR3 nucleotides: TGTGCCAGCAGCTTAGCTAGCGGGGGATACAATGAGCAGTTCTTC. Translating gives CASSLASGGYNEQFF. The whole variable domain, filled in from reference TRBV7-9 and TRBJ2-1, reads DTGVSQNPRHKITKRGQNVTFRCDPISEHNRLYWYRQTLGQGPEFLTYFQNEAQLEKSRLLSDRFSAERPKGSFSTLEIQRTEQGDSAMYLCASSLASGGYNEQFFGPGTRLTVL.

Written as DNA, the CDR3 is TGTGCCAGCAGCACGACAGGGGGATCTCAGCCCCAGCATTTT. Its protein product is CASSTTGGSQPQHF. The V and J genes are TRBV7-2 and TRBJ1-5, with 9 bases that match TRBD1. Per the germline V gene, CDR1 is SGHTA and CDR2 is FQGNSA. V shed 5 bases and J 6 bases; nucleotides not matched to a gene: 5. This CDR3 contains 14 residues.

The count of this clone is one. The chain combines TRBV4-1 with TRBJ1-2; 9 bases are shared with TRBD1. The trim removed 5 bases at V and 6 bases at J, leaving 7 bases unmatched. The CDR3 totals 14 residues. Germline V gene sequence: CDR1 MGHRA, CDR2 YSYEKL. CDR3 nucleotides: TGCGCCAGCAGCTATCGGGACAGGGAGAATGGCTACACCTTC. Translated: CASSYRDRENGYTF.

The CDR3 DNA reads TGTGCCAGAAGCCTCCGGGACAGATACTCTGGAAACACCATATATTTT. Amino acid sequence: CARSLRDRYSGNTIYF. The J gene is TRBJ1-3, the V gene TRBV7-5; the table's D call, TRBD1, was not checked against the DNA. TRBV7-5 is a pseudogene segment. The CDR3 spans 16 residues.

The chain uses TRBV7-9 and TRBJ2-1; D ambiguous. The germline V and J ends were trimmed by 7 bases and 0 bases, with 13 bases remaining between them. There are 15 residues in the CDR3. Germline V gene lookup returns CDR1 SEHNR and CDR2 FQNEAQ (reference sequence). CDR3: CASTPAVSSYNEQFF. The CDR3, as DNA: TGTGCCAGCACCCCCGCGGTGAGCTCCTACAATGAGCAGTTCTTC.

This sequence joins TRBV10-2 and TRBJ2-5, with D maybe TRBD1 (6 bases). The CDR3 extends over 14 amino acids. The V end lost 4 bases, the J end lost 6 bases, and 15 bases lay between the germline ends. Germline assignment: CDR1 WSHSY and CDR2 SAAADI. CDR3 sequence: CASSADTGTKTQYF. The CDR3 nucleotides read TGCGCCAGCAGTGCGGATACCGGGACAAAGACCCAGTACTTC.

The rearrangement uses TRBV6-5 and TRBJ1-2; 8 bases agree with TRBD1. This CDR3 is 13 amino acids long. J gave up 5 bases and V 5 bases, and 4 bases lay outside the gene matches. The germline CDR1 and CDR2 sequences are MNHEY and SVGAGI. The CDR3 sequence: CASSPRQGYGYTF. DNA of the CDR3: TGTGCCAGCAGTCCTCGACAGGGGTATGGCTACACCTTC.

Concerning this clone itself: Additional DNA sequences in this sample encode the identical CDR3. The genes are TRBV14 and TRBJ2-7, with 8 bases identical to TRBD2. The CDR3 is 17 residues long. V was clipped by 1 base and J by 5 bases; unmatched bases: 13. Germline-derived CDR1 and CDR2 are SGHDN and FVKESK. CDR3 region: CASSQAGGAGLRHEQYF. The CDR3 DNA reads as TGTGCCAGCAGCCAAGCGGGGGGGGCGGGGCTCCGCCACGAGCAGTACTTC.